These 27 T cell receptor beta chains were all obtained from the same sample, sequenced in a study of cytomegalovirus exposure and HLA in healthy donors. A multiplex PCR was run with 60 Vbeta primers and 13 Jbeta primers. The assay was immunoSEQ multiplex PCR, and TCRdb's table has in-frame clones only and misses some. Of just over 200,000 clones in the sample, around 80% were seen once. The sequencing sample was made of PBMCs. The receptors were gathered from a man aged 45-65 years in good health and CMV-seronegative.

The chain recombines TRBV2 with TRBJ1-5; D is perhaps TRBD1 (5 bases). The CDR3 extends over 13 amino acids. Trimming stripped 6 bases from V and 3 bases from J, with 9 bases between. Germline values: CDR1 SNHLY, CDR2 FYNNEI. In nucleotides, the CDR3 is TGTGCCAGCAGCAGGGAGGTCAATCAGCCCCAGCATTTT. This encodes CASSREVNQPQHF.

The genes are TRBV7-9 and TRBJ1-1, with a tentative D call TRBD1 (6 bases). CDR1 is SEHNR and CDR2 is FQNEAQ in the germline V gene (reference sequence). V shed 5 bases and J shed 1 base, with 20 bases lying between them. CDR3 length: 17 residues. Here the CDR3 DNA reads TGTGCCAGCAGCCTCCGGACAGTTTCAGGAACGAACACTGAAGCTTTCTTT. This encodes CASSLRTVSGTNTEAFF.

The J gene is TRBJ2-7, the V gene TRBV29-1; 7 bases are a match to TRBD2. The CDR3 is 14 residues long. The germline gives CDR1 SQVTM, CDR2 ANQGSEA. J lost 5 bases, V lost 1 base, and 8 bases had no gene match. CDR3 sequence reads: CSVEGGLDKNEQYF. CDR3 coding DNA: TGCAGCGTTGAAGGTGGACTAGATAAGAACGAGCAGTACTTC.

The chain is built from TRBV15 and TRBJ2-1; a weak D match, TRBD1 (5 bases). This CDR3 has 16 amino acids. With 0 bases removed from V and 4 bases from J, the gap between germline ends came to 13 bases. Germline V gene sequence: CDR1 LNHNV, CDR2 YYDKDF (reference sequence). CDR3 residues: CATSRERLTVYNEQFF. CDR3 nucleotides: TGTGCCACCAGCAGAGAACGGTTGACAGTTTACAATGAGCAGTTCTTC.

V usage is TRBV12-2 and J usage is TRBJ2-3; TRBD2, the table's D call, was not compared with the DNA. TRBV12-2 is reported as a pseudogene. The CDR3 spans 18 residues. This chain's CDR3 is CASRLAYGKTSTTDTQYF. The CDR3 DNA reads TGTGCAAGTCGCTTAGCTTACGGGAAAACATCCACCACAGATACGCAGTATTTT.

The V call is TRBV7-6, the J call TRBJ1-1, with TRBD1 as a possible D gene (6 bases). This CDR3 is 14 amino acids long. CDR1 is SGHVS, CDR2 FNYEAQ, per germline. Trimming removed 5 bases from V and 1 base from J, with 11 bases in between. The CDR3, as DNA: TGTGCCAGCAGCGCTGAGACAGGGAACACTGAAGCTTTCTTT. This gives the protein CASSAETGNTEAFF.

This chain joins TRBV6-6 and TRBJ2-7, with 8 bases fitting TRBD2. This CDR3 has 16 residues. The germline V gene has CDR1 MNHNY and CDR2 SVGAGI (reference sequence). V lost 7 bases and J lost 3; bases outside the gene matches: 14. The CDR3 nucleotides read TGTGCCAGCACAGCGGGATTCAGCGGGAGTAGCTACGAGCAGTACTTC. Residues: CASTAGFSGSSYEQYF.

This clone was recorded once. Written as DNA, the CDR3 is TGTGCCAGCAGTTTAAAAGTAGCGGGTGGTCGGCAGTTCTTC. This translates into CASSLKVAGGRQFF. This chain connects TRBV28 to TRBJ2-1, with 7 nucleotides matching TRBD2. This CDR3 contains 14 residues. Germline V CDR1 and CDR2: MDHEN, SYDVKM. With 2 bases clipped from V and 12 bases from J, the junction kept 10 bases outside the gene matches.

The chain links TRBV5-1 to TRBJ2-5; TRBD1 aligns across 7 bases. CDR3 length: 15 residues. Germline V gene lookup returns CDR1 SGHRS and CDR2 YFSETQ. The trim removed 4 bases at V and 1 base at J, leaving 7 bases unmatched. The CDR3 protein is CASSNLGQRQETQYF. The CDR3 bases are TGCGCCAGCAGCAACCTGGGACAGCGCCAAGAGACCCAGTACTTC.

This chain links TRBV9 with TRBJ1-3; TRBD1 might be the D (6 bases). Looked up from germline, CDR1 is SGDLS and CDR2 is YYNGEE. V was clipped by 4 bases and J by 9 bases, with 26 bases between them. This CDR3 region has 17 residues. This CDR3 reads CASSPPGHYEVSGTIYF. In DNA form, the CDR3 reads TGTGCCAGCAGCCCACCGGGACATTACGAAGTTTCCGGCACCATATATTTT.

The chain couples TRBV5-8 to TRBJ2-3; 10 bases line up with TRBD2. The CDR3 runs 17 residues. Germline V lookup: CDR1 SGHTS, CDR2 YDEGEE. The V and J ends lost 3 bases and 3 bases, in that order; junction bases with no gene match: 10. The DNA for the CDR3 is TGTGCCAGCAGCTCCGTTAAGACTAGCGGGCCTACAGATACGCAGTATTTT. Amino acid sequence: CASSSVKTSGPTDTQYF.

The chain is built from TRBV2 and TRBJ1-4, with D possibly TRBD1 on 6 matching bases. V shed 7 bases and J shed 8 bases, with 17 bases lying between them. Germline lookup yields CDR1 SNHLY and CDR2 FYNNEI. The CDR3 length is 14 residues. The DNA of the CDR3 is TGTGCCAGCAACGAGGGGGGGGTAAGGGAAAAACTGTTTTTT. This gives the protein CASNEGGVREKLFF. Looking up the rest from reference TRBV2 and TRBJ1-4 gives the full variable domain: EPEVTQTPSHQVTQMGQEVILRCVPISNHLYFYWYRQILGQKVEFLVSFYNNEISEKSEIFDDQFSVERPDGSNFTLKIRSTKLEDSAMYFCASNEGGVREKLFFGSGTQLSVL.

V and J are TRBV19 and TRBJ1-4; 7 nucleotides match TRBD1. The CDR3 covers 14 residues. Germline CDR1 LNHDA, CDR2 SQIVND (reference sequence). V lost 7 bases, J lost 5 bases, and 7 bases stayed unmatched. CDR3 protein: CASKVGRGNEKLFF. In nucleotides, the CDR3 is TGTGCCAGTAAAGTCGGCAGGGGGAATGAAAAACTGTTTTTT.

This clone was counted only a few times. This chain uses TRBV6-1 with TRBJ1-1; no clear D. CDR1 MNHNS and CDR2 SASEGT come from the germline V gene. The CDR3 covers 18 residues. Trimming took off 3 bases at V and 0 bases at J, with 20 bases between the two ends. The CDR3 loop is CASSEHSGRRRLNTEAFF. CDR3 coding DNA: TGTGCCAGCAGTGAGCACTCCGGGCGGAGGAGGTTGAACACTGAAGCTTTCTTT.

V gene TRBV5-1 combines with J gene TRBJ2-7; 8 positions agree with TRBD2. The germline V gene has CDR1 SGHRS and CDR2 YFSETQ. There are 14 residues in the CDR3. Trimming removed 0 bases from V and 7 bases from J; junction bases left unmatched: 6. Here the CDR3 DNA reads TGCGCCAGCAGCTTGGCAAGCGGGAGTAGAGAGCAGTACTTC. It yields the protein CASSLASGSREQYF.

The rearrangement uses TRBV7-8 and TRBJ2-5, with 9 bases identical to TRBD2. CDR3 size: 16 residues. Germline V lookup: CDR1 SGHVS, CDR2 FQNEAQ. V shed 5 bases and J 1 base; nucleotides not matched to a gene: 8. Here the CDR3 reads CASSRIGGRGQETQYF. The CDR3 nucleotides are TGTGCCAGCAGCAGGATTGGCGGGAGGGGCCAAGAGACCCAGTACTTC.

This clone was recorded once. The chain couples TRBV27 to TRBJ1-1; possible D gene TRBD1, 5 bases. This CDR3 has 13 residues. V lost 6 bases, J lost 1 base, and 9 bases lay in between. The V gene's germline CDR1 is MNHEY and CDR2 SMNVEV (reference sequence). For the CDR3, the DNA is TGTGCCAGCAGCATCAGGGAGAACACTGAAGCTTTCTTT. It yields the protein CASSIRENTEAFF.

V and J are TRBV7-8 and TRBJ2-1; 7 nucleotides line up with TRBD2. V gave up 3 bases and J gave up 6 bases; unmatched junction bases: 20. Looked up from germline, CDR1 is SGHVS and CDR2 is FQNEAQ. The CDR3 length is 19 residues. The CDR3 reads CASSFPGNTSVMSSNEQFF. Written as DNA, the CDR3 is TGTGCCAGCAGCTTCCCGGGGAATACTAGCGTAATGTCGTCCAATGAGCAGTTCTTC.

The chain links TRBV5-5 to TRBJ2-7; possible D gene TRBD2, 6 bases. Trimming removed 0 bases from V and 2 bases from J, with 12 bases in between. The germline V gene has CDR1 SGHKS and CDR2 YYEKEE (reference sequence). This CDR3 region has 15 residues. CDR3 loop: CASSLGQGLAYEQYF. The CDR3 nucleotides are TGTGCCAGCAGCTTGGGGCAGGGACTTGCCTACGAGCAGTACTTC.

The chain joins TRBV2 to TRBJ1-1; D ambiguous. The CDR3 has 15 residues. V was pared by 2 bases and J by 5 bases, with 15 bases between. Germline V CDR1 and CDR2: SNHLY, FYNNEI. The CDR3 sequence is CASSESRGLNTEAFF. In DNA form, the CDR3 reads TGTGCCAGCAGTGAATCCCGGGGATTAAATACTGAAGCTTTCTTT.

Written as DNA, the CDR3 is TGTGCCTGGAGTGTAAATACAGTAGATCAGCCCCAGCATTTT. Its protein product is CAWSVNTVDQPQHF. The rearrangement joins TRBV30 to TRBJ1-5; D not resolved. Trimming stripped 0 bases from V and 5 bases from J, with 11 bases between. The CDR3 spans 14 residues. In germline, CDR1 is GTSNPN, CDR2 SVGIG (reference sequence).

This chain joins TRBV7-9 and TRBJ2-3; 9 bases are shared with TRBD2. J gave up 8 bases and V 1 base, and 7 bases lay outside the gene matches. Germline V lookup: CDR1 SEHNR, CDR2 FQNEAQ (reference sequence). The CDR3 has 15 residues. The DNA of the CDR3 is TGTGCCAGCAGCTTAGTTGGGACTAGCAAGATTACGCAGTATTTT. It translates to CASSLVGTSKITQYF.

The chain carries TRBV7-8 and TRBJ2-1; 14 nucleotides line up with TRBD2. J was trimmed by 7 bases and V by 5 bases; bases with no gene match: 13. The CDR3 loop spans 18 amino acids. Germline V gene sequence: CDR1 SGHVS, CDR2 FQNEAQ. The CDR3: CASSPASGLAGGRNEQFF. For the CDR3, the DNA is TGTGCCAGCAGCCCAGCGAGCGGACTAGCGGGAGGAAGGAATGAGCAGTTCTTC.

In the case of this clone: Other DNA variants within this sample encode the same CDR3. J is TRBJ1-5 and V is TRBV27, with TRBD1 matching over 9 bases. This CDR3 has 14 amino acids. Germline V CDR1 and CDR2: MNHEY, SMNVEV (reference sequence). Trimming took 3 bases from V and 4 from J; bases not matched to a gene: 1. CDR3: CASSLGQGNQPQHF. The CDR3 nucleotides are TGTGCCAGCAGTTTGGGACAGGGAAATCAGCCCCAGCATTTT.

The rearrangement uses TRBV20-1 and TRBJ2-7, with D maybe TRBD2 (5 bases). CDR1 and CDR2 from the germline V gene are DFQATT and SNEGSKA (reference sequence). Trimming stripped 2 bases from V and 7 bases from J, with 9 bases between. The CDR3 sequence is 11 residues long. The CDR3 nucleotides read TGCAGTGCTAGACAAACGGGAGAGCAGTACTTC. Its translation is CSARQTGEQYF.

The chain has TRBV6-5 and TRBJ2-7; D ambiguous. V lost 5 bases, J lost 1 base, and 6 bases lay in between. CDR3 length: 12 amino acids. Germline CDR1 is MNHEY and CDR2 is SVGAGI. The CDR3 bases are TGTGCCAGCAGTGCCCAGTCCTACGAGCAGTACTTC. Amino acid sequence: CASSAQSYEQYF.

The chain combines TRBV5-1 with TRBJ2-3; a possible D gene is TRBD2 (6 bases). There are 14 residues in the CDR3. The germline V and J ends were trimmed by 5 bases and 4 bases, with 14 bases remaining between them. Germline CDR1 reads SGHRS; CDR2 reads YFSETQ. The DNA of the CDR3 is TGCGCCAGCAGTTGGTCGGGAGTTCCAGATACGCAGTATTTT. Residues: CASSWSGVPDTQYF.